What follows is one TCR beta chain and its context. Its antigen is unidentified. The CDR3 extends over 17 amino acids. The germline gives CDR1 SGHRS, CDR2 YFSETQ. V lost 0 bases to trimming and J lost 3 bases, with 18 bases between them. The PCR was carried out with 60 Vbeta primers and 13 Jbeta primers. The assay was immunoSEQ multiplex PCR, and TCRdb's table has in-frame clones only and misses some. The table includes approximately 110,000 clones, around 77% detected once. This entry comes from a study of cytomegalovirus exposure and HLA in healthy donors. Findings of the study overall: V- and J-gene trimming of TCR beta was linked (in a later analysis) to a missense DCLRE1C variant. Later analysis identified 16,951 TCR beta sequences associated with HLA alleles, using a false discovery rate threshold of 0.05. As a later analysis revealed, the rate of TCR association differed by HLA locus, with DRB1 most and HLA-C fewest. Cytomegalovirus status was reportedly diagnosed by the classifier with high specificity and sensitivity.

This receptor was taken from a woman aged 25 to 39 in good health and CMV-seropositive. The specimen sequenced was PBMCs. This chain links TRBV5-1 with TRBJ1-1, with a tentative D call TRBD1 (6 bases). DNA for the CDR3: TGCGCCAGCAGCTTGGGACCAAGGGGGAGCAGGGACACTGAAGCTTTCTTT. Translation gives CASSLGPRGSRDTEAFF. Full variable domain (outside the CDR3, taken from reference TRBV5-1 and TRBJ1-1): KAGVTQTPRYLIKTRGQQVTLSCSPISGHRSVSWYQQTPGQGLQFLFEYFSETQRNKGNFPGRFSGRQFSNSRSEMNVSTLELGDSALYLCASSLGPRGSRDTEAFFGQGTRLTVV.